Below are 21 T cell receptor beta chains sequenced from a single sample in a study of blood T cells in healthy people across ages. A second roughly 6 to 11 cycle PCR used barcoded and J-beta primers. TCRdb fed the 5' RACE reads into MiXCR, producing one record per CDR3 protein. The sample has roughly 800,000 distinct CDR3 sequences, 20% to 25% seen once. The same data also contributed to another study, on T cells of mothers and their children.

Sequenced material: blood. These receptors all stem from a boy aged 5-17 years in good health.

The sample holds a few counts of this clonotype. The chain carries TRBV7-2 and TRBJ2-3, with 11 bases fitting TRBD2. CDR1 is SGHTA and CDR2 is FQGNSA in the germline V gene. With V trimmed by 0 bases and J by 1 base, 3 bases remained unmatched. The CDR3 runs to 17 residues. The CDR3 here is CASSLAPGLAGTDTQYF. The DNA for the CDR3 is TGTGCCAGCAGCTTAGCGCCGGGACTAGCGGGCACAGATACGCAGTATTTT.

This clonotype was observed a handful of times. The rearrangement joins TRBV4-2 to TRBJ2-1, with no clear D. Germline-derived CDR1 and CDR2 are LGHNA and YNFKEQ. The CDR3 sequence is 13 residues long. V was shortened by 1 base and J by 8 bases, with 9 bases between the two germline ends. This CDR3 reads CASSQGHGYEQFF. DNA for the CDR3: TGTGCCAGCAGCCAAGGACATGGATATGAGCAGTTCTTC.

The chain combines TRBV28 with TRBJ2-7, with 8 nucleotides matching TRBD2. The CDR3 contains 15 residues. J gave up 2 bases and V 5 bases, and 8 bases lay outside the gene matches. The V gene's germline CDR1 is MDHEN and CDR2 SYDVKM. The CDR3 region has the DNA TGTGCCAGCAGTCGGGGGGGGACGAGAACCTACGAGCAGTACTTC. It codes for CASSRGGTRTYEQYF.

This clonotype has more than one count but fewer than ten. This chain's CDR3 is CSAPRGVSNYGYTF. The CDR3 region has the DNA TGCAGTGCTCCCAGAGGGGTCTCTAACTATGGCTACACCTTC. The rearrangement links TRBV20-1 to TRBJ1-2, with a tentative D call TRBD1 (5 bases). The CDR3 loop spans 14 amino acids. The germline gives CDR1 DFQATT, CDR2 SNEGSKA (reference sequence). Trimming removed 5 bases at V and 0 bases at J, with 13 bases between.

This clonotype appeared a few times. The rearrangement uses TRBV20-1 and TRBJ1-3; 8 bases are a match to TRBD1. The V segment lost 1 base and the J segment 0 bases; nucleotides outside the gene matches: 5. CDR3 length: 16 residues. Germline-derived CDR1 and CDR2 are DFQATT and SNEGSKA (reference sequence). The CDR3 bases are TGCAGTGCTAGAGCGGACAGGGTTCACTCTGGAAACACCATATATTTT. Translation: CSARADRVHSGNTIYF.

The rearrangement links TRBV5-6 to TRBJ1-4; D unresolved. Germline lookup yields CDR1 SGHDT and CDR2 YYEEEE. The V gene lost 7 bases and the J gene lost 8 bases, with 15 bases spanning the gap. This CDR3 is built from 13 residues. The CDR3 loop reads CASALRREEKLFF. For the CDR3, the DNA is TGTGCCAGCGCCTTGAGGAGGGAAGAAAAACTGTTTTTT. The variable domain in full, with the rest retrieved from reference TRBV5-6 and TRBJ1-4, is DAGVTQSPTHLIKTRGQQVTLRCSPKSGHDTVSWYQQALGQGPQFIFQYYEEEERQRGNFPDRFSGHQFPNYSSELNVNALLLGDSALYLCASALRREEKLFFGSGTQLSVL.

This clonotype occurred a few times. The chain recombines TRBV10-3 with TRBJ1-1; no firm D call. There are 11 residues in the CDR3. The V and J ends lost 8 bases and 4 bases respectively, with 8 bases between them. Germline V gives CDR1 ENHRY, CDR2 SYGVKD. This CDR3 is CAIEDGTEAFF. The CDR3 region has the DNA TGTGCCATCGAGGACGGCACTGAAGCTTTCTTT.

The gene calls are TRBV6-2 or TRBV6-3 and TRBJ2-7, with unresolved D. Germline V gives CDR1 MNHEY, CDR2 SVGEGT. V was shortened by 6 bases and J by 0 bases, with 12 bases between the two germline ends. This CDR3 has 14 residues. The DNA of the CDR3 is TGTGCCAGCAGGACGGCAAAGAACTCCTACGAGCAGTACTTC. Its protein product is CASRTAKNSYEQYF.

The chain links TRBV6-5 to TRBJ2-6; D call uncertain. This CDR3 is 16 amino acids long. Germline V gene data show CDR1 as MNHEY and CDR2 as SVGAGI. V lost 0 bases to trimming and J lost 3 bases, with 9 bases between them. CDR3 in DNA: TGTGCCAGCAGTTACTCTTCCTCGGGTGGGGCCAACGTCCTGACTTTC. As protein: CASSYSSSGGANVLTF.

The V and J genes are TRBV27 and TRBJ2-7, with a possible D match to TRBD2 (6 bases). The CDR3 has 13 amino acids. Germline V CDR1 and CDR2: MNHEY, SMNVEV (reference sequence). Trimming shortened V by 1 base and J by 9 bases, and 13 bases separated the two germline ends. This chain's CDR3 is CASSLLLEGSQYF. CDR3 nucleotide sequence: TGTGCCAGCAGTTTATTGTTGGAGGGATCGCAGTACTTC.

V and J are TRBV20-1 and TRBJ2-4; D not certain. This CDR3 has 15 amino acids. V lost 3 bases to trimming and J lost 0 bases, with 12 bases between them. Germline CDR1 DFQATT, CDR2 SNEGSKA (reference sequence). DNA for the CDR3: TGCAGTGCTAGTAGTCTGGACGTAGCCAAAAACATTCAGTACTTC. Encoded protein: CSASSLDVAKNIQYF.

The chain has TRBV5-6 and TRBJ1-1; D is ambiguous. Germline CDR1 SGHDT, CDR2 YYEEEE. This CDR3 contains 16 residues. The germline V and J ends were trimmed by 0 bases and 6 bases, with 18 bases remaining between them. In DNA, the CDR3 is TGTGCCAGCAGCTTGGGTGGTGGGGATCCATTGGCTGAAGCTTTCTTT. As protein: CASSLGGGDPLAEAFF.

CDR3 residues: CASSWGSRYEQYF. The CDR3 bases are TGTGCCAGCAGTTGGGGCAGTCGCTACGAGCAGTACTTC. The V gene is TRBV6-2 or TRBV6-3, the J gene TRBJ2-7, with D possibly TRBD1 on 5 matching bases. V lost 4 bases, J lost 3 bases, and 10 bases lay in between. The CDR3 loop spans 13 amino acids. CDR1 and CDR2 (germline): MNHEY, SVGEGT.

This clonotype turned up a few times. This chain connects TRBV7-9 to TRBJ2-6; 14 bases match TRBD2. V trimming: 5 bases; J trimming: 3 bases; junction bases outside the gene matches: 3. The CDR3 contains 17 residues. The germline V gene has CDR1 SEHNR and CDR2 FQNEAQ (reference sequence). CDR3 loop: CASSQGLAGVGANVLTF. For the CDR3, the DNA is TGTGCCAGCAGCCAGGGACTAGCGGGAGTTGGGGCCAACGTCCTGACTTTC. The full variable domain, with the rest looked up from reference TRBV7-9 and TRBJ2-6, is DTGVSQNPRHKITKRGQNVTFRCDPISEHNRLYWYRQTLGQGPEFLTYFQNEAQLEKSRLLSDRFSAERPKGSFSTLEIQRTEQGDSAMYLCASSQGLAGVGANVLTFGAGSRLTVL.

Only one count was recorded for this clonotype. The chain recombines TRBV20-1 with TRBJ2-1; no clear D. Germline V CDR1 and CDR2: DFQATT, SNEGSKA (reference sequence). V was pared by 0 bases and J by 2 bases, with 11 bases between. The CDR3 has 15 amino acids. The DNA of the CDR3 is TGCAGTGCTAGAGATCAGGCTAGGACCTACAATGAGCAGTTCTTC. It encodes CSARDQARTYNEQFF.

The genes are TRBV7-9 and TRBJ2-5; TRBD1 is a possible D gene (6 bases). With 5 bases removed from V and 2 bases from J, the gap between germline ends came to 12 bases. The CDR3 is 14 residues long. Germline lookup yields CDR1 SEHNR and CDR2 FQNEAQ (reference sequence). CDR3 protein: CASSPWTEQETQYF. CDR3 in DNA: TGTGCCAGCAGCCCTTGGACAGAACAAGAGACCCAGTACTTC.

Comments on this clonotype: An end of the junction differs from the germline gene, which may be a read error. The V call is TRBV5-1, the J call TRBJ2-1; 13 bases match TRBD2. The V gene's germline CDR1 is SGHRS and CDR2 YFSETQ. The CDR3 runs to 19 residues. The CDR3 DNA reads as TGCGCCAGCAGCTTAGCGACTAGCGGGAGGTACCTCTGGCACAATGGGCAGTTCTTC. Translated: CASSLATSGRYLWHNGQFF.

This clonotype has a handful of counts. This chain uses TRBV7-8 with TRBJ2-7; TRBD2 agrees at 8 bases. After removal of 4 bases from V and 2 bases from J, the junction contained 4 bases not matched to a gene. The germline V gene has CDR1 SGHVS and CDR2 FQNEAQ. This CDR3 has 14 amino acids. Here the CDR3 reads CASSSRAGAYEQYF. CDR3 nucleotides: TGTGCCAGCAGCTCCAGAGCGGGAGCCTACGAGCAGTACTTC.

In its sample, this clonotype was seen a few times. This chain joins TRBV4-3 and TRBJ2-4; 8 bases are shared with TRBD2. This CDR3 region has 13 residues. Trimming cost V 10 bases and J 7 bases; bases outside gene matches: 9. CDR1 is LGHNA and CDR2 is YSLEER in the germline V gene. Here the CDR3 DNA reads TGCGCCACCGGGACTAGTAGTCGGAACATTCAGTACTTC. Its protein is CATGTSSRNIQYF.

The rearrangement joins TRBV5-1 to TRBJ2-7, with 9 bases matching TRBD1. V lost 3 bases, J lost 6 bases, and 4 bases stayed unmatched. This CDR3 region has 13 residues. Germline-derived CDR1 and CDR2 are SGHRS and YFSETQ. The CDR3 loop reads CASSSNRGLEQYF. The CDR3 bases are TGCGCCAGCAGCTCAAACAGGGGGCTCGAGCAGTACTTC.

This clonotype was seen a handful of times. The chain carries TRBV7-3 and TRBJ1-2, with D hard to call. The germline V gene encodes CDR1 SGHTA and CDR2 FQGTGA. CDR3 size: 14 residues. The V and J ends lost 1 base and 4 bases respectively, with 10 bases between them. The CDR3 loop reads CASSLRGLAYGYTF. In nucleotides, the CDR3 is TGTGCCAGCAGCTTAAGAGGCTTGGCCTATGGCTACACCTTC. Full variable domain (rest looked up from reference TRBV7-3 and TRBJ1-2): GAGVSQTPSNKVTEKGKYVELRCDPISGHTALYWYRQSLGQGPEFLIYFQGTGAADDSGLPNDRFFAVRPEGSVSTLKIQRTERGDSAVYLCASSLRGLAYGYTFGSGTRLTVV.